These 22 T cell receptor beta chains share one sample of origin, sequenced in a study of CD8 T cell repertoires and HIV-1 epitope variants. Antigens for these TCRs are unknown. Measured with immunoSEQ multiplex PCR; TCRdb has only the in-frame clones, and not every one. The sample shows 5,900 or so clones, about 60% of them seen only once. Sample: cultured CD8+ T cells derived from PBMCs. The receptors originated from a male donor with HIV.

The chain is built from TRBV2 and TRBJ1-1; tentatively, D is TRBD1 (5 bases). V lost 5 bases and J lost 1, with 17 bases in between. Germline lookup yields CDR1 SNHLY and CDR2 FYNNEI. The CDR3 extends over 16 amino acids. CDR3 in amino acids: CASSFTQTGGNTEAFF. In nucleotides, the CDR3 is TGTGCCAGCAGTTTTACCCAAACCGGGGGGAACACTGAAGCTTTCTTT.

The chain couples TRBV27 to TRBJ2-1; D possibly corresponds to TRBD2 (5 bases). The germline V gene encodes CDR1 MNHEY and CDR2 SMNVEV (reference sequence). The germline V and J ends were trimmed by 2 bases and 4 bases, with 12 bases remaining between them. The CDR3 is 15 residues long. The CDR3 loop is CASSLGSSLYNEQFF. In DNA form, the CDR3 reads TGTGCCAGCAGTTTAGGGAGTTCTTTGTACAATGAGCAGTTCTTC.

A few counts support this clone. The CDR3 reads CASRGGQVSTDTQYF. CDR3 coding DNA: TGTGCCAGCAGAGGTGGACAGGTTAGCACAGATACGCAGTATTTT. This rearrangement joins TRBV2 to TRBJ2-3; 7 bases fit TRBD1. The CDR3 is 15 residues long. The V segment lost 6 bases and the J segment 0 bases; nucleotides outside the gene matches: 6. Germline V CDR1 and CDR2: SNHLY, FYNNEI.

The chain has TRBV27 and TRBJ2-6, with D unresolved. This CDR3 is built from 15 residues. The germline V gene encodes CDR1 MNHEY and CDR2 SMNVEV (reference sequence). Trimming shortened V by 7 bases and J by 0 bases, and 10 bases separated the two germline ends. Here the CDR3 reads CASTPGLSGANVLTF. CDR3 nucleotides: TGTGCCAGCACCCCCGGGCTCTCTGGGGCCAACGTCCTGACTTTC.

This chain joins TRBV6-5 and TRBJ2-7; no clear D. Germline V gives CDR1 MNHEY, CDR2 SVGAGI. The CDR3 covers 14 residues. The V end was cut by 7 bases, the J end by 2 bases, with 15 bases between. The CDR3 DNA follows: TGTGCCAGCAAAAAGCCTGACCCAACCTACGAGCAGTACTTC. This translates into CASKKPDPTYEQYF.

The chain joins TRBV6-5 to TRBJ1-6; 7 bases are shared with TRBD1. In germline, CDR1 is MNHEY, CDR2 SVGAGI. Trimming removed 7 bases from V and 4 bases from J; junction bases left unmatched: 7. This CDR3 has 15 residues. CDR3 in amino acids: CASNPGQNYNSPLHF. The CDR3 DNA sequence: TGTGCCAGCAACCCGGGACAGAATTATAATTCACCCCTCCACTTT.

By share of the sample, this clone is hyperexpanded. The J gene is TRBJ2-1, the V gene TRBV27; the match to TRBD1 covers 7 bases. V trimming: 0 bases; J trimming: 1 base; junction bases outside the gene matches: 3. Per the germline V gene, CDR1 is MNHEY and CDR2 is SMNVEV (reference sequence). This CDR3 contains 16 residues. The CDR3 here is CASSLSQGISYNEQFF. For the CDR3, the DNA is TGTGCCAGCAGTTTATCACAGGGGATATCCTACAATGAGCAGTTCTTC.

This clone was recorded a few times. The V and J genes are TRBV7-2 and TRBJ2-7; 9 bases match TRBD2. Germline assignment: CDR1 SGHTA and CDR2 FQGNSA. The CDR3 extends over 13 amino acids. V shed 4 bases and J 7 bases; nucleotides not matched to a gene: 5. The CDR3 sequence is CASSSAGGGEQYF. CDR3 nucleotides: TGTGCCAGCAGCTCCGCGGGAGGGGGGGAGCAGTACTTC.

This clone has a handful of counts. This chain connects TRBV5-1 to TRBJ1-1, with D possibly matching TRBD1 (6 bases). The CDR3 totals 13 residues. Germline-derived CDR1 and CDR2 are SGHRS and YFSETQ. Deletions cut 3 bases from V and 4 bases from J, with 10 bases between. The CDR3 DNA reads TGCGCCAGCAGCTATTCACAGGGCACTGAAGCTTTCTTT. Its translation: CASSYSQGTEAFF.

Within the sample, this clone is medium-sized. V is TRBV6-4 and J is TRBJ2-2; no firm D call. The CDR3 extends over 13 amino acids. Germline V gives CDR1 MRHNA, CDR2 SNTAGT. V lost 2 bases, J lost 1 base, and 2 bases lay in between. CDR3 protein: CASSDRNTGELFF. In DNA form, the CDR3 reads TGTGCCAGCAGTGACAGGAACACCGGGGAGCTGTTTTTT.

The chain uses TRBV9 and TRBJ2-7, with D perhaps matching TRBD1 (6 bases). CDR1 and CDR2 (germline): SGDLS, YYNGEE. V was pared by 3 bases and J by 0 bases, with 16 bases between. The CDR3 spans 16 residues. The CDR3 DNA follows: TGTGCCAGCAGCGGTGGACAGAGTTTAGCCTCCTACGAGCAGTACTTC. Translated: CASSGGQSLASYEQYF.

The chain recombines TRBV28 with TRBJ2-7, with D unclear. V was trimmed by 3 bases and J by 0 bases, leaving 15 bases between them. Germline CDR1 is MDHEN and CDR2 is SYDVKM. This CDR3 comprises 16 residues. CDR3 loop: CASSLAERTDSYEQYF. The DNA for the CDR3 is TGTGCCAGCAGTTTGGCTGAAAGAACGGACTCCTACGAGCAGTACTTC.

This clone was detected a few times. J is TRBJ1-4 and V is TRBV4-2, with 8 bases identical to TRBD1. The junction had 2 bases not matched to a gene; V was cut back by 0 bases and J by 5 bases. The CDR3 extends over 15 amino acids. Germline V gene sequence: CDR1 LGHNA, CDR2 YNFKEQ. The CDR3 region is CASSQEGQENEKLFF. CDR3 sequence (DNA): TGTGCCAGCAGCCAAGAGGGACAGGAGAATGAAAAACTGTTTTTT.

This clone was seen more than once but under ten times. CDR3 region: CASSPRTVAYEQYF. Here the CDR3 DNA reads TGTGCCAGCAGTCCCCGGACCGTTGCCTACGAGCAGTACTTC. The chain employs TRBV28 and TRBJ2-7, with D unclear. Germline assignment: CDR1 MDHEN and CDR2 SYDVKM. V shed 5 bases and J shed 2 bases, with 13 bases lying between them. The CDR3 has 14 residues.

The CDR3 here is CASTTGTGFTEAFF. The CDR3 region has the DNA TGTGCCAGTACCACCGGGACAGGGTTCACTGAAGCTTTCTTT. The chain is built from TRBV19 and TRBJ1-1; TRBD1 matches at 9 bases. This CDR3 is 14 amino acids long. J was trimmed by 4 bases and V by 7 bases; bases with no gene match: 7. Germline V gene data show CDR1 as LNHDA and CDR2 as SQIVND (reference sequence).

The gene calls are TRBV18 and TRBJ1-2; D is perhaps TRBD1 (5 bases). The ends were cut back, 3 bases at V and 6 bases at J, with 11 bases in the middle. The CDR3 has 13 residues. The germline gives CDR1 KGHSH, CDR2 LQKENI. The CDR3 protein is CASSPAETDGYTF. CDR3 nucleotide sequence: TGTGCCAGCTCACCGGCTGAGACAGATGGCTACACCTTC.

Only a few counts were recorded for this clone. The V gene is TRBV7-2, the J gene TRBJ2-7, with 8 nucleotides matching TRBD2. The CDR3 consists of 13 residues. The germline gives CDR1 SGHTA, CDR2 FQGNSA. V shed 6 bases and J 2 bases; nucleotides not matched to a gene: 3. CDR3: CASRAGATYEQYF. The CDR3 DNA reads as TGTGCCAGCAGAGCGGGAGCAACCTACGAGCAGTACTTC.

This chain joins TRBV18 and TRBJ2-7; a weak D match, TRBD1 (6 bases). The CDR3 is made up of 16 amino acids. The germline gives CDR1 KGHSH, CDR2 LQKENI. V lost 1 base and J 2 bases, leaving 15 bases between the germline ends. CDR3 sequence (DNA): TGTGCCAGCTCACCACAGTTTGGGCAGGGGCCCTACGAGCAGTACTTC. This sequence encodes CASSPQFGQGPYEQYF. Filled out from reference TRBV18 and TRBJ2-7, the complete variable domain reads NAGVMQNPRHLVRRRGQEARLRCSPMKGHSHVYWYRQLPEEGLKFMVYLQKENIIDESGMPKERFSAEFPKEGPSILRIQQVVRGDSAAYFCASSPQFGQGPYEQYFGPGTRLTVT.

J is TRBJ2-5 and V is TRBV11-2, with TRBD1 as a possible D gene (5 bases). The J call may be wrong; the DNA end is better matched by TRBJ2-7. This CDR3 comprises 13 residues. The germline CDR1 and CDR2 sequences are SGHAT and FQNNGV. This CDR3 is CASSPGLSYEQYF. The CDR3 DNA follows: TGTGCCAGCAGCCCAGGGTTATCCTACGAGCAGTACTTC.

The rearrangement links TRBV28 to TRBJ1-4; TRBD1 agrees at 8 bases. Looked up from germline, CDR1 is MDHEN and CDR2 is SYDVKM. The trim removed 4 bases at V and 7 bases at J, leaving 8 bases unmatched. The CDR3 is 15 residues long. The CDR3 here is CASSSGQGAFEKLFF. As DNA, the CDR3 is TGTGCCAGCAGTTCCGGCCAGGGGGCTTTTGAAAAACTGTTTTTT.

The gene calls are TRBV29-1 and TRBJ2-3, with 11 bases aligning to TRBD2. This CDR3 has 15 residues. With V trimmed by 6 bases and J by 1 base, 6 bases remained unmatched. Germline V CDR1 and CDR2: SQVTM, ANQGSEA. CDR3 sequence: CSVAPLAGGTDTQYF. DNA for the CDR3: TGCAGCGTGGCCCCACTAGCGGGAGGCACAGATACGCAGTATTTT.

The gene calls are TRBV9 and TRBJ2-7, with 10 bases lining up with TRBD1. CDR1 and CDR2 (germline): SGDLS, YYNGEE. This CDR3 comprises 14 residues. V lost 5 bases, J lost 6 bases, and 8 bases stayed unmatched. CDR3 DNA sequence: TGTGCCAGCAGTCCCGGGACAGGGGCGATCGAGCAGTACTTC. This gives the protein CASSPGTGAIEQYF.